A single sample gave rise to the 27 T cell receptor beta chains below, sequenced in a study of neurological immune-mediated disorders. TCRdb reprocessed the 5' RACE reads with MiXCR, giving one entry per CDR3 protein. The sample carries tens of thousands of distinct CDR3 sequences, about 10% recorded once. Time point described: longitudinal time-point 1 (baseline). Sequencing input: PBMCs. The receptors derive from a male donor with HTLV-1-associated myelopathy (HAM/TSP).

This clonotype was counted many times. The chain couples TRBV20-1 to TRBJ2-1; 8 bases are shared with TRBD2. V shed 0 bases, J shed 2 bases, and the junction held 3 bases outside the gene matches. Germline assignment: CDR1 DFQATT and CDR2 SNEGSKA (reference sequence). CDR3 length: 15 residues. DNA of the CDR3: TGCAGTGCTAGAGATCCACTAGCGGCCTACAATGAGCAGTTCTTC. Translation: CSARDPLAAYNEQFF.

This clonotype was seen many times. This chain connects TRBV7-8 to TRBJ1-1, with TRBD1 matching 8 bases. V lost 5 bases and J lost 11; bases outside the gene matches: 13. This CDR3 region has 14 residues. Germline V lookup: CDR1 SGHVS, CDR2 FQNEAQ. The CDR3 spells CASSARTGPVWAFF. CDR3 DNA: TGTGCCAGCAGCGCCCGGACAGGGCCTGTGTGGGCTTTCTTT.

Ten or more counts support this clonotype. The chain is built from TRBV10-3 and TRBJ2-2; TRBD1 aligns across 7 bases. This CDR3 region has 15 residues. V shed 7 bases and J 3 bases; nucleotides not matched to a gene: 8. Per germline, CDR1 ENHRY and CDR2 SYGVKD. Here the CDR3 reads CAITPGTAYTGELFF. Here the CDR3 DNA reads TGTGCCATCACCCCCGGGACAGCGTACACCGGGGAGCTGTTTTTT.

This clonotype was recorded at least ten times. The chain is built from TRBV7-2 and TRBJ2-3, with D unresolved. The CDR3 length is 14 residues. V was pared by 1 base and J by 2 bases, with 7 bases between. CDR1 and CDR2 (germline): SGHTA, FQGNSA. The CDR3 loop reads CASSLDQATDTQYF. For the CDR3, the DNA is TGTGCCAGCAGCTTAGACCAAGCCACAGATACGCAGTATTTT.

In this sample, this clonotype turned up many times. This chain links TRBV5-5 with TRBJ1-5, with D uncertain. Germline-derived CDR1 and CDR2 are SGHKS and YYEKEE (reference sequence). The CDR3 covers 14 residues. Trimming took 3 bases from V and 4 from J, leaving 11 bases between them. CDR3 in amino acids: CASSSMGWNQPQHF. The CDR3 DNA reads as TGTGCCAGCAGCTCGATGGGTTGGAATCAGCCCCAGCATTTT.

This clonotype was seen at least ten times. V and J are TRBV15 and TRBJ1-6; D is undetermined. The CDR3 extends over 14 amino acids. The ends were cut back, 1 base at V and 5 bases at J, with 6 bases in the middle. Germline CDR1 reads LNHNV; CDR2 reads YYDKDF (reference sequence). The CDR3 region is CATSRGQNNSPLHF. The CDR3 DNA reads TGTGCCACCAGCAGAGGGCAAAATAATTCACCCCTCCACTTT.

This clonotype was observed at least ten times. The genes are TRBV6-1 and TRBJ1-5; TRBD1 might be the D (6 bases). CDR1 and CDR2 from the germline V gene are MNHNS and SASEGT. This CDR3 is built from 14 residues. Trimming cost V 6 bases and J 4 bases, with 13 bases left between them. The CDR3 sequence: CASRHRVGNQPQHF. The CDR3 DNA reads as TGTGCCAGCAGACACAGGGTCGGGAATCAGCCCCAGCATTTT.

The sample holds many counts of this clonotype. V is TRBV7-9 and J is TRBJ2-5; a possible D gene is TRBD1 (6 bases). This CDR3 spans 13 amino acids. Per the germline V gene, CDR1 is SEHNR and CDR2 is FQNEAQ (reference sequence). Between the trimmed V and J ends, which lost 4 bases and 8 bases, there was a span of 14 bases. DNA for the CDR3: TGTGCCAGCAGCTCTAGACAGGATCCAACCCAGTACTTC. It specifies CASSSRQDPTQYF.

The sample holds many counts of this clonotype. The gene calls are TRBV12-3 or TRBV12-4 and TRBJ2-1; D unresolved. V was trimmed by 1 base and J by 0 bases, leaving 7 bases between them. The length of the CDR3 is 15 residues. The CDR3 nucleotides are TGTGCCAGCAGTTTAGGACCAAGCTCCTACAATGAGCAGTTCTTC. This gives the protein CASSLGPSSYNEQFF.

This clonotype was observed at least ten times. The chain couples TRBV20-1 to TRBJ1-6; D unclear. There are 14 residues in the CDR3. V lost 5 bases and J lost 6, with 14 bases in between. Germline CDR1 is DFQATT and CDR2 is SNEGSKA (reference sequence). CDR3 sequence (DNA): TGCAGTGCTCCCGAGAGACGGAGTAATTCACCCCTCCACTTT. Amino acid sequence: CSAPERRSNSPLHF.

This clonotype was counted many times. CDR3: CASSPGGNTGELFF. In DNA form, the CDR3 reads TGCGCCAGCAGCCCCGGCGGGAACACCGGGGAGCTGTTTTTT. The rearrangement joins TRBV5-1 to TRBJ2-2; no firm D call. Germline CDR1 and CDR2: SGHRS and YFSETQ. CDR3 length equals 14 residues. Trimming cost V 4 bases and J 1 base, with 8 bases left between them.

In its sample, this clonotype was seen many times. The genes are TRBV5-1 and TRBJ2-3, with TRBD2 matching over 12 bases. The CDR3 length is 17 residues. The junction had 2 bases not matched to a gene; V was cut back by 0 bases and J by 0 bases. CDR1 and CDR2 from the germline V gene are SGHRS and YFSETQ. The CDR3 coding sequence is TGCGCCAGCAGCTTGGGGACTAGCGGGGCTAGCACAGATACGCAGTATTTT. Translating gives CASSLGTSGASTDTQYF.

This clonotype has a count of ten or more. The chain joins TRBV9 to TRBJ1-2; D gene uncertain. The CDR3 has 15 residues. Germline assignment: CDR1 SGDLS and CDR2 YYNGEE. The V gene lost 1 base and the J gene lost 4 bases, with 14 bases spanning the gap. In DNA form, the CDR3 reads TGTGCCAGCAGCGTATCAGGACTTTCCCCCTATGGCTACACCTTC. It is translated as CASSVSGLSPYGYTF.

This clonotype was seen at least ten times. The chain uses TRBV20-1 and TRBJ1-1; no definite D call. This CDR3 has 11 residues. The germline V gene has CDR1 DFQATT and CDR2 SNEGSKA (reference sequence). Trimming took 6 bases from V and 6 from J, leaving 11 bases between them. CDR3 sequence reads: CSARDRPEAFF. The CDR3 DNA is TGCAGTGCCCGAGACCGGCCTGAAGCTTTCTTT.

This clonotype occurred many times. The CDR3 DNA reads as TGTGCCAGCAGCTCAGGGACCCAGAACACCGGGGAGCTGTTTTTT. Residues: CASSSGTQNTGELFF. The V gene is TRBV11-2, the J gene TRBJ2-2; D may be TRBD1 or TRBD2 (5 bases each). Germline-derived CDR1 and CDR2 are SGHAT and FQNNGV. This CDR3 is 15 amino acids long. The V gene lost 4 bases and the J gene lost 1 base, with 10 bases spanning the gap.

This clonotype was detected many times. The V call is TRBV4-3, the J call TRBJ2-5; 7 positions match TRBD1. This CDR3 is 15 amino acids long. Germline trimming cut 1 base from V and 7 bases from J; bases unmatched to any gene: 9. The germline V gene has CDR1 LGHNA and CDR2 YSLEER. CDR3 bases: TGCGCCAGCAGCCAAGGAACAGGGGTGTTGGGGACCCAGTACTTC. Its protein is CASSQGTGVLGTQYF.

The sample holds many counts of this clonotype. V is TRBV20-1 and J is TRBJ2-1, with 10 bases aligning to TRBD2. Per the germline V gene, CDR1 is DFQATT and CDR2 is SNEGSKA (reference sequence). Germline trimming cut 2 bases from V and 4 bases from J; bases unmatched to any gene: 8. The CDR3 has 16 amino acids. As DNA, the CDR3 is TGCAGTGCTAGATCAAGCGGGGGGGCAAGATACAATGAGCAGTTCTTC. Translated: CSARSSGGARYNEQFF.

This clonotype was recorded many times. The chain recombines TRBV18 with TRBJ2-2, with a tentative D call TRBD1 (5 bases). Germline CDR1 reads KGHSH; CDR2 reads LQKENI. CDR3 length: 14 amino acids. V lost 2 bases and J lost 3, with 7 bases in between. CDR3 sequence (DNA): TGTGCCAGCTCACCATTGACAGACACCGGGGAGCTGTTTTTT. As protein: CASSPLTDTGELFF.

This clonotype has at least ten counts. The chain uses TRBV7-9 and TRBJ2-2; D is perhaps TRBD1 (6 bases). There are 15 residues in the CDR3. The V end lost 2 bases, the J end lost 1 base, and 8 bases lay between the germline ends. The germline gives CDR1 SEHNR, CDR2 FQNEAQ (reference sequence). As DNA, the CDR3 is TGTGCCAGCAGCTTAATACAGGGGAACACCGGGGAGCTGTTTTTT. Its protein product is CASSLIQGNTGELFF. Supplemented by reference TRBV7-9 and TRBJ2-2, the full variable domain reads DTGVSQNPRHKITKRGQNVTFRCDPISEHNRLYWYRQTLGQGPEFLTYFQNEAQLEKSRLLSDRFSAERPKGSFSTLEIQRTEQGDSAMYLCASSLIQGNTGELFFGEGSRLTVL.

Ten or more counts support this clonotype. The chain is built from TRBV5-1 and TRBJ2-5, with 8 bases that match TRBD2. CDR1 is SGHRS and CDR2 is YFSETQ in the germline V gene. The CDR3 totals 15 residues. After removal of 4 bases from V and 0 bases from J, the junction contained 5 bases not matched to a gene. The CDR3, as DNA: TGCGCCAGCAGCCTTAGCGGGGCGAACCAAGAGACCCAGTACTTC. As protein: CASSLSGANQETQYF.

This clonotype was counted many times. The chain employs TRBV15 and TRBJ2-3, with 7 bases fitting TRBD2. The CDR3 totals 16 residues. Trimming cost V 5 bases and J 1 base; bases outside gene matches: 9. Germline-derived CDR1 and CDR2 are LNHNV and YYDKDF (reference sequence). The CDR3 nucleotides are TGTGCCACCAGCCCCGGGCGGGGGTGGGGCACAGATACGCAGTATTTT. Its protein product is CATSPGRGWGTDTQYF.

This clonotype was found many times. The gene calls are TRBV6-1 and TRBJ2-6; possibly TRBD1 for D (5 bases). The CDR3 is made up of 15 amino acids. Germline lookup yields CDR1 MNHNS and CDR2 SASEGT. The V end was cut by 2 bases, the J end by 4 bases, with 9 bases between. CDR3: CASSEQGTGANVLTF. In DNA form, the CDR3 reads TGTGCCAGCAGTGAACAGGGAACCGGGGCCAACGTCCTGACTTTC.

Many counts were recorded for this clonotype. This sequence joins TRBV29-1 and TRBJ2-7, with TRBD1 matching over 8 bases. There are 13 residues in the CDR3. Germline CDR1 reads SQVTM; CDR2 reads ANQGSEA. V trimming: 6 bases; J trimming: 2 bases; junction bases outside the gene matches: 6. CDR3 protein: CSVRQGLTYEQYF. The CDR3 bases are TGCAGCGTACGACAGGGGCTCACCTACGAGCAGTACTTC.

Ten or more counts support this clonotype. This chain links TRBV5-1 with TRBJ1-2; D possibly corresponds to TRBD1 (5 bases). The CDR3 runs to 13 residues. Germline CDR1 is SGHRS and CDR2 is YFSETQ. Trimming stripped 6 bases from V and 6 bases from J, with 15 bases between. The CDR3 DNA reads TGCGCCAGCACCGCCTCACTGACAGATGGCTACACCTTC. This translates into CASTASLTDGYTF.

As for this clonotype: The DNA is omitted, as the CDR3 cannot be located on it reliably, and the CDR3 follows TCRdb's listing. The chain uses TRBV9 and TRBJ2-5; the D call of TRBD1 is as the table states it, not checked on the DNA. CDR1 and CDR2 from the germline V gene are SGDLS and YYNGEE. The CDR3 is 14 residues long, counting both termini. CDR3 sequence reads: CASSVGTGAETQDF.

This chain joins TRBV7-6 and TRBJ1-1, with D perhaps TRBD1 (6 bases). The germline V and J ends were trimmed by 1 base and 5 bases, with 14 bases remaining between them. Germline V CDR1 and CDR2: SGHVS, FNYEAQ. This CDR3 has 15 residues. Here the CDR3 DNA reads TGTGCCAGCAGCTTAGACACGGGGGGGCGAACTGAAGCTTTCTTT. It codes for CASSLDTGGRTEAFF.

In this sample, this clonotype turned up many times. The rearrangement uses TRBV11-2 and TRBJ2-4, with D perhaps given as TRBD1 or TRBD2 (5 bases each). Trimming removed 5 bases from V and 0 bases from J, with 11 bases in between. This CDR3 is 15 amino acids long. The V gene's germline CDR1 is SGHAT and CDR2 FQNNGV. CDR3 residues: CASSREGLAKNIQYF. The CDR3, as DNA: TGTGCCAGCAGCCGCGAGGGGTTAGCCAAAAACATTCAGTACTTC. The full variable domain, in which reference TRBV11-2 and TRBJ2-4 provide the parts outside the CDR3, is EAGVAQSPRYKIIEKRQSVAFWCNPISGHATLYWYQQILGQGPKLLIQFQNNGVVDDSQLPKDRFSAERLKGVDSTLKIQPAKLEDSAVYLCASSREGLAKNIQYFGAGTRLSVL.